These 12 T cell receptor beta chains share one sample of origin, sequenced in a study of blood T cell repertoires in COVID-19. The table came from immunoSEQ multiplex PCR; TCRdb's copy has only in-frame clones and leaves some out. The sample records under 300,000 clones, roughly 80% being singletons. Sequenced: peripheral blood. The receptors shown here come from a woman younger than 30 with acute or convalescent COVID-19.

The genes are TRBV19 and TRBJ1-2; 7 bases line up with TRBD1. Germline CDR1 LNHDA, CDR2 SQIVND (reference sequence). With V trimmed by 10 bases and J by 8 bases, 13 bases remained unmatched. The CDR3 has 13 amino acids. In DNA form, the CDR3 reads TGTGCCACCCACCCCGCAGGGGGTAGGGGCTACACCTTC. It yields the protein CATHPAGGRGYTF.

The chain carries TRBV6-5 and TRBJ1-2; 9 nucleotides agree with TRBD1. This CDR3 is 14 amino acids long. The V segment lost 6 bases and the J segment 2 bases; nucleotides outside the gene matches: 4. The germline CDR1 and CDR2 sequences are MNHEY and SVGAGI. The CDR3 reads CASSTGTGNYGYTF. For the CDR3, the DNA is TGTGCCAGCAGCACGGGGACAGGGAACTATGGCTACACCTTC.

V and J are TRBV7-8 and TRBJ1-2; 8 bases agree with TRBD1. Germline V gene lookup returns CDR1 SGHVS and CDR2 FQNEAQ. The ends lost 4 bases at V and 4 bases at J; junction bases unmatched: 8. This CDR3 region has 15 residues. Written as DNA, the CDR3 is TGTGCCAGCAGCTCCATGACAGGGGTGAGCTATGGCTACACCTTC. Encoded protein: CASSSMTGVSYGYTF.

The sample holds many counts of this clone. The chain is built from TRBV7-9 and TRBJ2-7, with D perhaps matching TRBD1 (5 bases). Per the germline V gene, CDR1 is SEHNR and CDR2 is FQNEAQ (reference sequence). V lost 5 bases to trimming and J lost 6 bases, with 17 bases between them. The CDR3 consists of 14 residues. CDR3 coding DNA: TGTGCCAGCAGCCCTCAGGGTATTCGCATCGAGCAGTACTTC. The encoded protein is CASSPQGIRIEQYF.

In this sample, this clone turned up once. The chain is built from TRBV19 and TRBJ2-1; 9 nucleotides align to TRBD2. This CDR3 has 14 amino acids. Germline V gene lookup returns CDR1 LNHDA and CDR2 SQIVND (reference sequence). The V and J ends lost 7 bases and 6 bases, in that order; junction bases with no gene match: 7. CDR3 nucleotide sequence: TGTGCCAGTACCTCAGGGACTAGCATCAATGAGCAGTTCTTC. Translation gives CASTSGTSINEQFF.

Details on this clone: Within the sample, other DNA sequences also encode this same CDR3. This chain joins TRBV15 and TRBJ1-4, with D possibly being TRBD1 (6 bases). Germline CDR1 is LNHNV and CDR2 is YYDKDF (reference sequence). V shed 0 bases and J shed 7 bases, with 9 bases lying between them. The length of the CDR3 is 14 residues. The CDR3 loop reads CATSRDRGAEKLFF. Here the CDR3 DNA reads TGTGCCACCAGCAGAGACAGGGGCGCTGAAAAACTGTTTTTT.

The chain uses TRBV2 and TRBJ2-1, with 12 nucleotides matching TRBD2. Germline assignment: CDR1 SNHLY and CDR2 FYNNEI. The trim removed 6 bases at V and 8 bases at J, leaving 5 bases unmatched. The CDR3 extends over 14 amino acids. The CDR3 nucleotides are TGTGCCAGCAGGACTAGCGGGAGTTTCTATGAGCAGTTCTTC. As protein: CASRTSGSFYEQFF. Looking up the rest from reference TRBV2 and TRBJ2-1 gives the full variable domain: EPEVTQTPSHQVTQMGQEVILRCVPISNHLYFYWYRQILGQKVEFLVSFYNNEISEKSEIFDDQFSVERPDGSNFTLKIRSTKLEDSAMYFCASRTSGSFYEQFFGPGTRLTVL.

The rearrangement joins TRBV6-4 to TRBJ2-1; 16 nucleotides agree with TRBD2. Germline V lookup: CDR1 MRHNA, CDR2 SNTAGT. The CDR3 is 14 amino acids. V was pared by 2 bases and J by 14 bases, with 3 bases of the junction left unmatched. CDR3 residues: CASSDKGLAGGEFF. The CDR3 DNA is TGTGCCAGCAGTGACAAGGGACTAGCGGGAGGGGAGTTCTTC.

CDR3 sequence reads: CASSQWDRALAKNIQYF. CDR3 DNA sequence: TGTGCCAGCAGCCAGTGGGACAGGGCTTTAGCCAAAAACATTCAGTACTTC. The chain links TRBV16 to TRBJ2-4; TRBD1 aligns across 9 bases. The length of the CDR3 is 17 residues. Per the germline V gene, CDR1 is KGHSY and CDR2 is FQNENV. V shed 3 bases and J 0 bases; nucleotides not matched to a gene: 6.

V gene TRBV19 combines with J gene TRBJ2-3; tentative D call: TRBD2 (6 bases). The ends were cut back, 8 bases at V and 0 bases at J, with 9 bases in the middle. Looked up from germline, CDR1 is LNHDA and CDR2 is SQIVND (reference sequence). The CDR3 is 13 residues long. The CDR3 region is CASHGTSTDTQYF. For the CDR3, the DNA is TGTGCCAGTCATGGGACTAGCACAGATACGCAGTATTTT.

V and J are TRBV6-2 or TRBV6-3 and TRBJ1-4, with a weak D call TRBD1 (5 bases). Per germline, CDR1 MNHEY and CDR2 SVGEGT. V gave up 4 bases and J gave up 8 bases, with 14 bases separating them. This CDR3 contains 14 residues. The CDR3 sequence is CASSWSGSGEKLFF. The DNA for the CDR3 is TGTGCCAGCAGTTGGTCAGGGTCCGGGGAAAAACTGTTTTTT.

The rearrangement links TRBV28 to TRBJ2-7, with D possibly TRBD2 on 6 matching bases. This CDR3 has 14 residues. The germline V and J ends were trimmed by 8 bases and 6 bases, with 20 bases remaining between them. The germline V gene has CDR1 MDHEN and CDR2 SYDVKM. CDR3 amino acids: CASRLGGRTGEQYF. The CDR3 bases are TGTGCCAGCCGCCTCGGGGGACGTACAGGCGAGCAGTACTTC. The full variable domain, in which reference TRBV28 and TRBJ2-7 provide the parts outside the CDR3, is DVKVTQSSRYLVKRTGEKVFLECVQDMDHENMFWYRQDPGLGLRLIYFSYDVKMKEKGDIPEGYSVSREKKERFSLILESASTNQTSMYLCASRLGGRTGEQYFGPGTRLTVT.